Below, 30 T cell receptor beta chains from the same sample are listed, as sequenced in a study of OX40 agonist ivuxolimab in advanced cancers. Produced via immunoSEQ multiplex PCR; TCRdb's table is partial and in-frame only. The table has more than 60,000 clones, roughly 90% seen once. The sequenced sample was CD4+ or CD8+ T cells sorted from blood, obtained in a trial of the OX40 agonist ivuxolimab. These receptors all come from an adult with an advanced solid tumor such as melanoma, head and neck, liver or kidney cancer.

The CDR3 sequence is CASSMAVRGTEAFF. DNA for the CDR3: TGTGCCAGCAGCATGGCCGTGCGGGGTACTGAAGCTTTCTTT. V and J are TRBV28 and TRBJ1-1; the D is unclear. The CDR3 sequence is 14 residues long. Germline V gene sequence: CDR1 MDHEN, CDR2 SYDVKM. Trimming cost V 6 bases and J 5 bases, with 16 bases left between them.

The rearrangement joins TRBV9 to TRBJ2-3; 7 nucleotides match TRBD1. The CDR3 extends over 16 amino acids. J was trimmed by 1 base and V by 1 base; bases with no gene match: 6. Germline CDR1 is SGDLS and CDR2 is YYNGEE. CDR3 protein: CASSVLGGPRTDTQYF. CDR3 sequence (DNA): TGTGCCAGCAGCGTACTAGGGGGCCCCCGCACAGATACGCAGTATTTT.

V usage is TRBV18 and J usage is TRBJ2-1; 8 bases map to TRBD1. Germline V gene sequence: CDR1 KGHSH, CDR2 LQKENI. V dropped 0 bases and J dropped 7; count of bases not matched to a gene: 11. This CDR3 spans 17 amino acids. As DNA, the CDR3 is TGTGCCAGCTCACCACCCCTCGGGACAGGCCGTATTAATGAGCAGTTCTTC. Protein: CASSPPLGTGRINEQFF.

The rearrangement links TRBV4-3 to TRBJ2-7, with 11 bases lining up with TRBD2. The CDR3 sequence is 15 residues long. Germline CDR1 is LGHNA and CDR2 is YSLEER. J lost 5 bases, V lost 1 base, and 4 bases had no gene match. For the CDR3, the DNA is TGCGCCAGCAGCCAAGTCACTAGCGGGAGCCACGAGCAGTACTTC. Translation: CASSQVTSGSHEQYF.

The rearrangement joins TRBV18 to TRBJ1-1; the D is unclear. V lost 6 bases, J lost 3 bases, and 11 bases lay in between. The CDR3 has 13 residues. CDR1 and CDR2 (germline): KGHSH, LQKENI. CDR3 loop: CASSFGRDTEAFF. CDR3 DNA sequence: TGTGCCAGCTCCTTCGGACGGGACACTGAAGCTTTCTTT.

CDR3 nucleotides: TGCGCCAGCAGCGTGCCGGGACTAGCGGGGATTTCTGAGCAGTTCTTC. Protein product: CASSVPGLAGISEQFF. The chain links TRBV5-1 to TRBJ2-1; TRBD2 matches at 13 bases. J was trimmed by 9 bases and V by 4 bases; bases with no gene match: 10. The CDR3 covers 16 residues. CDR1 SGHRS and CDR2 YFSETQ come from the germline V gene. The variable domain in full, completed from reference TRBV5-1 and TRBJ2-1, reads KAGVTQTPRYLIKTRGQQVTLSCSPISGHRSVSWYQQTPGQGLQFLFEYFSETQRNKGNFPGRFSGRQFSNSRSEMNVSTLELGDSALYLCASSVPGLAGISEQFFGPGTRLTVL.

The V and J genes are TRBV4-1 and TRBJ1-5; 10 bases are a match to TRBD1. This CDR3 is built from 19 residues. The V gene end was trimmed by 2 bases and the J gene end by 1 base; junction bases not matched to a gene: 11. Germline V lookup: CDR1 MGHRA, CDR2 YSYEKL. The CDR3 sequence: CASSQFLSPGQGSNQPQHF. CDR3 nucleotides: TGCGCCAGCAGCCAATTCTTATCTCCGGGACAGGGGAGCAATCAGCCCCAGCATTTT.

This chain links TRBV12-2 with TRBJ2-3; the table gives TRBD2 as D, unverified against the DNA. TRBV12-2 corresponds to a pseudogene. This CDR3 region has 17 residues. CDR3 amino acids: CASRSGLAEWCTDTQYF. For the CDR3, the DNA is TGTGCAAGTCGCTCTGGACTAGCGGAATGGTGTACAGATACGCAGTATTTT.

The chain couples TRBV18 to TRBJ2-3, with D unresolved. The CDR3 consists of 15 residues. The V end lost 3 bases, the J end lost 5 bases, and 15 bases lay between the germline ends. The germline V gene has CDR1 KGHSH and CDR2 LQKENI. In DNA form, the CDR3 reads TGTGCCAGCTCACCTTACCAGCTTCTCGGAGATACGCAGTATTTT. It encodes CASSPYQLLGDTQYF.

The chain has TRBV4-1 and TRBJ2-1; the D gene is possibly TRBD1 (6 bases). CDR1 is MGHRA, CDR2 YSYEKL, per germline. The ends were cut back, 2 bases at V and 4 bases at J, with 15 bases in the middle. This CDR3 is 16 amino acids long. Here the CDR3 DNA reads TGCGCCAGCAGCCAAATTGGGACACGGGTTTACAATGAGCAGTTCTTC. Residues: CASSQIGTRVYNEQFF.

This chain links TRBV30 with TRBJ1-5, with TRBD1 matching 7 bases. CDR1 and CDR2 from the germline V gene are GTSNPN and SVGIG (reference sequence). With V trimmed by 2 bases and J by 2 bases, 3 bases remained unmatched. This CDR3 has 14 residues. The CDR3 DNA reads TGTGCCTGGAGTATAACAGGGGGCAATCAGCCCCAGCATTTT. Translation gives CAWSITGGNQPQHF.

This sequence joins TRBV7-2 and TRBJ2-1; TRBD1 aligns across 12 bases. CDR1 is SGHTA and CDR2 is FQGNSA in the germline V gene. V dropped 8 bases and J dropped 7; count of bases not matched to a gene: 9. The CDR3 sequence is 15 residues long. The CDR3: CASSQPGQGANEQFF. Here the CDR3 DNA reads TGTGCCAGCTCTCAACCGGGACAGGGGGCGAATGAGCAGTTCTTC.

The J gene is TRBJ1-5, the V gene TRBV28, with a possible D match to TRBD1 (5 bases). The germline CDR1 and CDR2 sequences are MDHEN and SYDVKM. The V and J ends lost 6 bases and 2 bases respectively, with 17 bases between them. CDR3 size: 16 residues. DNA for the CDR3: TGTGCCAGCAGCCGACTCGAGGGCAGGGGCAATCAGCCCCAGCATTTT. This translates into CASSRLEGRGNQPQHF.

The chain couples TRBV30 to TRBJ2-1; TRBD2 matches 9 bases. Germline V gives CDR1 GTSNPN, CDR2 SVGIG (reference sequence). CDR3 length equals 14 residues. Trimming took 2 bases from V and 8 from J; bases not matched to a gene: 7. In DNA form, the CDR3 reads TGTGCCTGGAGTAGGGCTAGCGGGACCGATGAGCAGTTCTTC. Encoded protein: CAWSRASGTDEQFF.

V usage is TRBV6-4 and J usage is TRBJ1-1; maybe TRBD1 (6 bases). Trimming stripped 7 bases from V and 1 base from J, with 19 bases between. Germline V lookup: CDR1 MRHNA, CDR2 SNTAGT. The CDR3 sequence is 16 residues long. The CDR3 DNA follows: TGTGCCAGCAAAGCGCTCACCCAGGGGCCGAACACTGAAGCTTTCTTT. Protein: CASKALTQGPNTEAFF.

The chain recombines TRBV4-2 with TRBJ1-6, with TRBD1 identical over 8 bases. Germline-derived CDR1 and CDR2 are LGHNA and YNFKEQ. V was clipped by 7 bases and J by 5 bases; unmatched bases: 4. CDR3 size: 14 residues. The CDR3 is CASNEQGDNSPLHF. The CDR3 coding sequence is TGTGCCAGCAATGAACAGGGGGATAATTCACCCCTCCACTTT.

The chain recombines TRBV7-8 with TRBJ2-1; D call uncertain. The V gene's germline CDR1 is SGHVS and CDR2 FQNEAQ. This CDR3 is built from 15 residues. The V and J ends lost 5 bases and 5 bases respectively, with 16 bases between them. This CDR3 reads CASSLRLALNNEQFF. The CDR3 region has the DNA TGTGCCAGCAGCCTAAGGTTGGCGCTTAACAATGAGCAGTTCTTC.

The chain joins TRBV5-1 to TRBJ2-7, with 8 bases lining up with TRBD1. Germline-derived CDR1 and CDR2 are SGHRS and YFSETQ. The CDR3 length is 14 residues. Germline trimming cut 3 bases from V and 7 bases from J; bases unmatched to any gene: 9. The CDR3 DNA is TGCGCCAGCAGCTCGGACAGGGTGCTGGTTGAGCAGTACTTC. Translation gives CASSSDRVLVEQYF.

The chain uses TRBV18 and TRBJ2-4, with 11 bases fitting TRBD2. The germline V gene has CDR1 KGHSH and CDR2 LQKENI. Trimming removed 1 base from V and 6 bases from J; junction bases left unmatched: 5. This CDR3 region has 16 residues. Here the CDR3 DNA reads TGTGCCAGCTCACCACTAGCGGGGGGGCCCTCAAACATTCAGTACTTC. Translating gives CASSPLAGGPSNIQYF.

CDR3 sequence reads: CASSYQGQGVGEQYF. CDR3 coding DNA: TGTGCCAGCAGTTACCAGGGACAGGGAGTCGGCGAGCAGTACTTC. This chain connects TRBV6-5 to TRBJ2-7, with TRBD1 matching over 9 bases. V shed 2 bases, J shed 6 bases, and the junction held 8 bases outside the gene matches. In germline, CDR1 is MNHEY, CDR2 SVGAGI. The CDR3 extends over 15 amino acids.

V and J are TRBV18 and TRBJ2-2; 8 nucleotides agree with TRBD2. Trimming cost V 3 bases and J 2 bases; bases outside gene matches: 8. Per germline, CDR1 KGHSH and CDR2 LQKENI. This CDR3 spans 17 amino acids. The CDR3 sequence: CASSPKPGLENTGELFF. DNA for the CDR3: TGTGCCAGCTCACCCAAGCCGGGACTAGAAAACACCGGGGAGCTGTTTTTT.

The table lists this clone with a few counts. The chain links TRBV18 to TRBJ1-3, with TRBD1 matching over 7 bases. From germline, CDR1 is KGHSH and CDR2 LQKENI. With 8 bases clipped from V and 5 bases from J, the junction kept 6 bases outside the gene matches. The CDR3 covers 13 residues. CDR3 residues: CASESGQRNTIYF. In nucleotides, the CDR3 is TGTGCCAGCGAATCGGGACAGAGAAACACCATATATTTT.

This sequence joins TRBV30 and TRBJ2-7, with D tentatively TRBD1 (6 bases). Germline V CDR1 and CDR2: GTSNPN, SVGIG (reference sequence). This CDR3 has 12 amino acids. Trimming took 7 bases from V and 4 from J, leaving 14 bases between them. This CDR3 reads CASVTQGYEQYF. The CDR3 DNA sequence: TGTGCCTCGGTCACCCAGGGGTACGAGCAGTACTTC.

The chain carries TRBV2 and TRBJ1-2; 7 nucleotides line up with TRBD1. CDR1 is SNHLY and CDR2 is FYNNEI in the germline V gene. The CDR3 runs to 15 residues. The V gene end was trimmed by 3 bases and the J gene end by 2 bases; junction bases not matched to a gene: 6. The CDR3 DNA follows: TGTGCCAGCAGTGACGGACAGGCCGGAAACTATGGCTACACCTTC. Protein: CASSDGQAGNYGYTF.

V usage is TRBV5-1 and J usage is TRBJ2-5; the D is unclear. The DNA end is more similar to TRBJ2-7, so the J call may be wrong. Germline V CDR1 and CDR2: SGHRS, YFSETQ. The CDR3 extends over 14 amino acids. The CDR3 region is CASSLLSGRYEQYF. CDR3 nucleotides: TGCGCCAGCAGCTTGCTTTCAGGTCGGTACGAGCAGTACTTC.

The chain uses TRBV27 and TRBJ2-7; 12 positions match TRBD2. Trimming took 3 bases from V and 3 from J; bases not matched to a gene: 3. Germline V gene data show CDR1 as MNHEY and CDR2 as SMNVEV (reference sequence). This CDR3 contains 15 residues. CDR3 sequence: CASSLGLAGRYEQYF. The CDR3 region has the DNA TGTGCCAGCAGTTTGGGACTAGCGGGTCGCTACGAGCAGTACTTC.

The chain combines TRBV5-1 with TRBJ2-7; 9 bases are a match to TRBD1. The V gene end was trimmed by 3 bases and the J gene end by 6 bases; junction bases not matched to a gene: 10. The CDR3 consists of 15 residues. Germline CDR1 and CDR2: SGHRS and YFSETQ. CDR3 nucleotides: TGCGCCAGCAGCTCCTCCGGGACAGGGCATAGCGAGCAGTACTTC. It yields the protein CASSSSGTGHSEQYF.

This clone has only one observation. The gene calls are TRBV10-1 and TRBJ2-7; possibly TRBD2 for D (5 bases). Germline values: CDR1 WNHNN, CDR2 SYGVQD (reference sequence). V lost 0 bases, J lost 3 bases, and 9 bases lay in between. CDR3 length: 14 residues. The CDR3 DNA sequence: TGCGCCAGCAGTGAGTCCGGAGGTCTCTACGAGCAGTACTTC. Protein sequence: CASSESGGLYEQYF.

V is TRBV14 and J is TRBJ2-4, with 8 positions matching TRBD1. Germline values: CDR1 SGHDN, CDR2 FVKESK. After removal of 0 bases from V and 2 bases from J, the junction contained 6 bases not matched to a gene. The CDR3 totals 17 residues. CDR3 protein: CASSQDEWTGTKNIQYF. DNA of the CDR3: TGTGCCAGCAGCCAAGACGAGTGGACAGGGACCAAAAACATTCAGTACTTC.

This chain uses TRBV27 with TRBJ2-1; D perhaps matches TRBD1 (6 bases). Deletions cut 6 bases from V and 4 bases from J, with 7 bases between. Per germline, CDR1 MNHEY and CDR2 SMNVEV (reference sequence). The CDR3 is made up of 12 amino acids. The CDR3 region is CASRRGYNEQFF. The CDR3 DNA reads as TGTGCCAGCAGGAGGGGGTACAATGAGCAGTTCTTC.